This passage covers 2 T cell receptor beta chains from one sample sequenced in a study of T cells in Graves' hyperthyroidism and ophthalmopathy. TCR beta CDR3 region amplification was performed from RNA transcripts. The TCR CDR3 first-round RT-PCR relied on the HTBI primer set. TCRdb called the multiplex PCR reads again in MiXCR, with one record for every CDR3 protein. The sample comprises under 65,000 distinct CDR3 sequences, about 53% of which are singletons, and 2.5% to 4% rests with the top ten. Sequenced sample: blood. These receptors were obtained from a woman aged 60 to 75 with Graves' ophthalmopathy.

About this clonotype: Its ends do not fully match the called genes, so a read error is possible. The chain combines TRBV12-3 or TRBV12-4 with TRBJ2-2, with D maybe TRBD2 (5 bases). CDR3 length: 13 residues. The CDR3 here is CASTLRTTGELSF. CDR3 nucleotides: TGTGCCAGCACTCTCAGGACCACCGGGGAGCTGTCTTTT.

The chain has TRBV28 and TRBJ2-3; 12 bases agree with TRBD2. V lost 2 bases and J lost 0; bases outside the gene matches: 3. The CDR3 runs 17 residues. Germline loops: CDR1 MDHEN, CDR2 SYDVKM. In nucleotides, the CDR3 is TGTGCCAGCAGTTTACTAGGGACTAGCGGGAGCACAGATACGCAGTATTTT. Translating gives CASSLLGTSGSTDTQYF.